The present entry profiles one T cell receptor (beta chain) with its context. The antigen is not known. The TCR library protocol was used to attach unique molecular identifiers. These identifiers were attached to individual cDNA molecules. MiXCR, run by TCRdb on the 5' RACE reads, gives a single entry per CDR3 protein. The sample gives tens of thousands of distinct CDR3 sequences, about 12% of which show up once; about 4.2% is in the top ten. Germline V CDR1 and CDR2: MGHRA, YSYEKL. The CDR3 has 15 residues. V lost 2 bases to trimming and J lost 5 bases; unmatched junction nucleotides: 4. The sample is drawn from a study of early T cells in non-severe SARS-CoV-2 infection. Study-wide context: Unpaired chains resulted from sequencing bulk RNA of unsorted whole blood. Overall study results and limits: VDJdb matching skewed toward anti-spike CD8 responses, missing private and CD4 specificities.

The sequenced sample consisted of whole blood. This chain joins TRBV4-1 and TRBJ2-1; 9 bases match TRBD2. The TCR comes from an adult who was a healthcare worker with PCR-confirmed SARS-CoV-2 infection or an uninfected control (not recorded which). CDR3 bases: TGCGCCAGCAGCCAACGACTAGCGGTCCACAATGAGCAGTTCTTC. This gives the protein CASSQRLAVHNEQFF.